The present entry profiles one T cell receptor (beta chain) with its context. This sample was taken from a study of T cells in localized non-small cell lung cancer. The CDR3 length is 13 residues. The ends lost 5 bases at V and 8 bases at J; junction bases unmatched: 6. Germline V gene sequence: CDR1 SGDLS, CDR2 YYNGEE. Repertoires were generated with immunoSEQ multiplex PCR, while TCRdb's copy carries only in-frame clones and drops some. Of about 4,400 clones listed, about 34% are singletons. Source: lung tumor tissue, taken before any cancer treatment. This clonotype was obtained from a man aged 35-75 years with stage II squamous cell lung carcinoma. The V call is TRBV9, the J call TRBJ1-3, with 8 bases aligning to TRBD1. The DNA for the CDR3 is TGTGCCAGCAGTGTTCACAGGGGGGACACCATATATTTT. Residues: CASSVHRGDTIYF.